Below, 9 T cell receptor beta chains from the same sample are listed, as sequenced in a study of control samples from healthy donors and cancer patients. TCRdb's copy holds only in-frame clones and misses some; the assay was immunoSEQ multiplex PCR. The sample holds over 120,000 clones, about 94% seen once. Sequencing was carried out using PBMCs. The origin of the receptors is a man in his 60s with colorectal cancer.

The chain recombines TRBV18 with TRBJ2-2, with TRBD2 matching over 9 bases. The CDR3 is made up of 18 amino acids. V lost 0 bases and J lost 0; bases outside the gene matches: 5. Germline CDR1 KGHSH, CDR2 LQKENI. The CDR3 bases are TGTGCCAGCTCACCACCGATGGTAGCGGGGGCGAACACCGGGGAGCTGTTTTTT. It specifies CASSPPMVAGANTGELFF.

The chain combines TRBV11-2 with TRBJ1-2, with TRBD1 as a possible D gene (6 bases). Germline V lookup: CDR1 SGHAT, CDR2 FQNNGV. This CDR3 contains 13 residues. Deletions cut 6 bases from V and 7 bases from J, with 15 bases between. The CDR3 coding sequence is TGTGCCAGCAGAAAGGGGGAGGATCGTGGCTACACCTTC. This encodes CASRKGEDRGYTF.

CDR3 loop: CASSMGLQETQYF. The CDR3 region has the DNA TGTGCCAGCAGCATGGGACTACAGGAGACCCAGTACTTC. V gene TRBV2 combines with J gene TRBJ2-5; TRBD2 matches 7 bases. J was trimmed by 5 bases and V by 6 bases; bases with no gene match: 6. Germline V lookup: CDR1 SNHLY, CDR2 FYNNEI. This CDR3 comprises 13 residues.

The chain recombines TRBV5-1 with TRBJ1-6; 8 nucleotides align to TRBD1. V trimming: 4 bases; J trimming: 7 bases; junction bases outside the gene matches: 7. This CDR3 contains 15 residues. Germline-derived CDR1 and CDR2 are SGHRS and YFSETQ. CDR3 sequence: CASSTNTGGNSPLHF. For the CDR3, the DNA is TGCGCCAGCAGCACTAACACAGGGGGAAATTCACCCCTCCACTTT.

The genes are TRBV4-2 and TRBJ1-1, with D perhaps matching TRBD1 (6 bases). The CDR3 has 15 residues. CDR1 and CDR2 from the germline V gene are LGHNA and YNFKEQ. With 0 bases removed from V and 4 bases from J, the gap between germline ends came to 12 bases. CDR3 in amino acids: CASSQEGGSGTEAFF. The CDR3 DNA is TGTGCCAGCAGCCAAGAAGGGGGTTCGGGCACTGAAGCTTTCTTT.

This chain uses TRBV7-9 with TRBJ2-5; D not resolved. V lost 1 base and J 2 bases, leaving 8 bases between the germline ends. The CDR3 extends over 14 amino acids. CDR1 and CDR2 from the germline V gene are SEHNR and FQNEAQ (reference sequence). In DNA form, the CDR3 reads TGTGCCAGCAGCTTAGGGAACGTGCAAGAGACCCAGTACTTC. It yields the protein CASSLGNVQETQYF.

The chain recombines TRBV11-2 with TRBJ2-3; the match to TRBD1 covers 10 bases. J gave up 6 bases and V 5 bases, and 5 bases lay outside the gene matches. This CDR3 spans 14 amino acids. In germline, CDR1 is SGHAT, CDR2 FQNNGV. CDR3 coding DNA: TGTGCCAGCAGCACCCCGACAGGGGGCGATACGCAGTATTTT. It yields the protein CASSTPTGGDTQYF.

The V gene is TRBV11-3, the J gene TRBJ1-2; 8 bases match TRBD1. Per germline, CDR1 SGHNT and CDR2 YENEEA. The CDR3 contains 13 residues. Trimming took 5 bases from V and 4 from J; bases not matched to a gene: 3. CDR3 nucleotides: TGTGCCAGCAGCACTGACAGGGGCTATGGCTACACCTTC. It is translated as CASSTDRGYGYTF.

The chain couples TRBV21-1 to TRBJ1-6; the tabulated D call, TRBD1, remains unverified against the DNA. TRBV21-1 is noted as a pseudogene. The CDR3 is 16 amino acids. CDR3 DNA: TGTGCCAGCAGCAAAGTGAGGGGGACAATTAATTCACCCCTCCACTTT. Protein: CASSKVRGTINSPLHF.